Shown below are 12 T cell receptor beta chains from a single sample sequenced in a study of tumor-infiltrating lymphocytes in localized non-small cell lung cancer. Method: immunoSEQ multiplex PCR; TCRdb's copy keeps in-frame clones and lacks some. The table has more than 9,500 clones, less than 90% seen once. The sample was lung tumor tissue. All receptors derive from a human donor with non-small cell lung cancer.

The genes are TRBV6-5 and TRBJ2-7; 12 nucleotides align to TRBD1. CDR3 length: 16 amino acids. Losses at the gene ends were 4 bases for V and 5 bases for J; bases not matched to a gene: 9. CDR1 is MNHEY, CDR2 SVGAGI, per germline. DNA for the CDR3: TGTGCCAGCAGTTTTCAAACCGGGACAGGGGGCGACGAGCAGTACTTC. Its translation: CASSFQTGTGGDEQYF.

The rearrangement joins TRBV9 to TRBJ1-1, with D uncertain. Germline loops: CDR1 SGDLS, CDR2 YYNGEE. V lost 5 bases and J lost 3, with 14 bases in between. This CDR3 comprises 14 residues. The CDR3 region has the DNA TGTGCCAGCAGTTCCCGAGGGCGCGACACTGAAGCTTTCTTT. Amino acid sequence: CASSSRGRDTEAFF.

The CDR3 protein is CASSFLAGASYEQYF. In DNA, the CDR3 is TGTGCCAGCAGTTTCCTAGCGGGGGCCTCCTACGAGCAGTACTTC. The chain links TRBV6-5 to TRBJ2-7, with 10 positions matching TRBD2. From germline, CDR1 is MNHEY and CDR2 SVGAGI. The CDR3 length is 15 residues. With V trimmed by 4 bases and J by 0 bases, 3 bases remained unmatched.

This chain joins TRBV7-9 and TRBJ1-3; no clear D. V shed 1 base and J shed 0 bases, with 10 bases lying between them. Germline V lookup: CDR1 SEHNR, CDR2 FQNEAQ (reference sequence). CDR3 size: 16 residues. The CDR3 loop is CASSLDSRLSGNTIYF. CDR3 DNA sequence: TGTGCCAGCAGCTTAGATTCAAGGCTCTCTGGAAACACCATATATTTT.

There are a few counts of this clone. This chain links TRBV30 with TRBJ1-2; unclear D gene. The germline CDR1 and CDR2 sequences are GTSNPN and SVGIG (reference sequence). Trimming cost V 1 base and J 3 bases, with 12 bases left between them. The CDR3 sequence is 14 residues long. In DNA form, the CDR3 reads TGTGCCTGGAGTGGGAAAGGCGGAGACTATGGCTACACCTTC. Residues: CAWSGKGGDYGYTF.

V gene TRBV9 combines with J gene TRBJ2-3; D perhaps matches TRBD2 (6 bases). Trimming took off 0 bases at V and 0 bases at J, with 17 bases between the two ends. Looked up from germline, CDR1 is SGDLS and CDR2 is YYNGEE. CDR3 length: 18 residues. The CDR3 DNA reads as TGTGCCAGCAGCGTAGCGATGGGAGCGGGTCTTAGCACAGATACGCAGTATTTT. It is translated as CASSVAMGAGLSTDTQYF.

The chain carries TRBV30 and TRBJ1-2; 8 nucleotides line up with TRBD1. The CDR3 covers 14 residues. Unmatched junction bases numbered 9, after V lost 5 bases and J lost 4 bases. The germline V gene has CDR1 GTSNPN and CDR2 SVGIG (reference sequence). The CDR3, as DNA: TGTGCCTGGGAAACGACAGGGGCTCCCTATGGCTACACCTTC. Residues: CAWETTGAPYGYTF.

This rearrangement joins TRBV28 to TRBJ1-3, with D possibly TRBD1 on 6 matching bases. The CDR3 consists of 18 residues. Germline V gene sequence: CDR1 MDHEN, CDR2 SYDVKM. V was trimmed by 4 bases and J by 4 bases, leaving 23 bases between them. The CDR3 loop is CASSSPRGQGLTGNTIYF. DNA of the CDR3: TGTGCCAGCAGTTCTCCCCGGGGGCAGGGGCTAACAGGAAACACCATATATTTT. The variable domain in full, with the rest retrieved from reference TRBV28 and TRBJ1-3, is DVKVTQSSRYLVKRTGEKVFLECVQDMDHENMFWYRQDPGLGLRLIYFSYDVKMKEKGDIPEGYSVSREKKERFSLILESASTNQTSMYLCASSSPRGQGLTGNTIYFGEGSWLTVV.

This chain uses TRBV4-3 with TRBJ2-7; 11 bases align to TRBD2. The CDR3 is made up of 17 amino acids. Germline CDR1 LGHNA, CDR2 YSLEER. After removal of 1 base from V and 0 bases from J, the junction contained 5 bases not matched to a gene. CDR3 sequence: CASSQGGTSGLSYEQYF. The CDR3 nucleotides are TGCGCCAGCAGCCAAGGTGGGACTAGCGGCCTCTCCTACGAGCAGTACTTC.

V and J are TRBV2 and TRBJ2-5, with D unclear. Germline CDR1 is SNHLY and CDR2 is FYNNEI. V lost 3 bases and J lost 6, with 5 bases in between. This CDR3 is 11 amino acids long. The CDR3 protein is CASSEGKTQYF. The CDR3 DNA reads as TGTGCCAGCAGTGAGGGGAAGACCCAGTACTTC.

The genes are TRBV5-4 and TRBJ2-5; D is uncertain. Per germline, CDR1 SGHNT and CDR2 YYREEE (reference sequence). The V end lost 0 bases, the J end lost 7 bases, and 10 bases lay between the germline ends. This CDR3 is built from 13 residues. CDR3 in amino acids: CASSLAPARTQYF. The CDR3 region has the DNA TGTGCCAGCAGCTTGGCACCAGCAAGGACCCAGTACTTC.

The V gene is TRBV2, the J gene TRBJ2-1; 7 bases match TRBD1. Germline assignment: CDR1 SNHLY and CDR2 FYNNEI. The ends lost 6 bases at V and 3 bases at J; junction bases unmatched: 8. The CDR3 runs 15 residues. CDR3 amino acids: CASSAYGQVYNEQFF. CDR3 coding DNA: TGTGCCAGCAGCGCGTACGGACAGGTCTACAATGAGCAGTTCTTC.